This TCR beta chain was documented in a study of beta chain features in type 1 diabetes. Study as a whole: Taken together, all samples contributed around 100 million examined sorted cells. Whole-study results and caveats: Type 1 diabetes patients had TCRB CDR3s that were shorter (moderately but significantly so) in all four CD4+ subsets.

This clone was observed a few times. What it binds is not known. Per germline, CDR1 SEHNR and CDR2 FQNEAQ (reference sequence). V was trimmed by 3 bases and J by 7 bases, leaving 9 bases between them. This CDR3 spans 13 amino acids. The authors reverse transcribed all of the isolated RNA, so sequencing captured expressed TCRB transcripts. Here immunoSEQ multiplex PCR was the method, and the copy in TCRdb shows in-frame clones only, minus some. The sample lists 500,000 to 650,000 clones; approximately 13% were seen once. This receptor was taken from a man aged 25-45 years with type 1 diabetes. This chain joins TRBV7-9 and TRBJ2-2; D not resolved. The sequencing sample was made of naive CD4+ T cells from blood. This chain's CDR3 is CASSFPGGGELFF. In nucleotides, the CDR3 is TGTGCCAGCAGCTTTCCAGGCGGCGGGGAGCTGTTTTTT.